The text below deals with one TCR beta chain. Its specificity is unknown. V lost 4 bases and J lost 9, with 16 bases in between. The CDR3 sequence is 14 residues long. Germline CDR1 is SGHAT and CDR2 is FQNNGV. This was a survey-level run. Sequenced by immunoSEQ multiplex PCR; TCRdb stores in-frame clones only, minus some. The table records 20,000 to 30,000 clones, under 95% of them present only once. Time point meaning: about a year of natalizumab therapy. Multiple sclerosis patients on natalizumab who never developed PML served as longitudinally sampled controls. All PML patients were female, and all patients had earlier interferon beta. The entry originates in a study of multiple sclerosis patients with progressive multifocal leukoencephalopathy. Notes on the study in general: Most PML patients had lower entropy, suggesting less diverse TRB repertoires.

The sample in question was PBMCs, obtained from a patient treated with natalizumab. The clonotype originates from a man aged 25-40 years with multiple sclerosis. V usage is TRBV11-2 and J usage is TRBJ2-1, with D possibly called TRBD1 or TRBD2 (5 bases each). In DNA form, the CDR3 reads TGTGCCAGCAGCTACCCGGGACCGACCATTGAGCAGTTCTTC. Protein product: CASSYPGPTIEQFF.